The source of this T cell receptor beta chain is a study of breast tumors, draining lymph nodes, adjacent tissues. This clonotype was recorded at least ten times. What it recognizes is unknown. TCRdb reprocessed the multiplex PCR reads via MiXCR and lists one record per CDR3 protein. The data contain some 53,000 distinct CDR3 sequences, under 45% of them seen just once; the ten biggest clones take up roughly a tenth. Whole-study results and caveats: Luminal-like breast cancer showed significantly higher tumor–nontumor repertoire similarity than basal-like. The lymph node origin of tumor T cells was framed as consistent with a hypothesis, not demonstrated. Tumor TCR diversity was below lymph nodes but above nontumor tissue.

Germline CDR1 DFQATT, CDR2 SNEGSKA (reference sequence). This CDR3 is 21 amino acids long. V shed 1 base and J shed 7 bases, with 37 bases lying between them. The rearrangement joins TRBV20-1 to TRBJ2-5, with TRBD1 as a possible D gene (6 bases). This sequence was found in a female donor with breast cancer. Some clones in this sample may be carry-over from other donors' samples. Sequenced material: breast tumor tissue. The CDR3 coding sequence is TGCAGTGCTAGAGGACCAAGGAGTTTTCCGAGGAGACAGGACACCTATTGGACCCAGTACTTC. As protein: CSARGPRSFPRRQDTYWTQYF.